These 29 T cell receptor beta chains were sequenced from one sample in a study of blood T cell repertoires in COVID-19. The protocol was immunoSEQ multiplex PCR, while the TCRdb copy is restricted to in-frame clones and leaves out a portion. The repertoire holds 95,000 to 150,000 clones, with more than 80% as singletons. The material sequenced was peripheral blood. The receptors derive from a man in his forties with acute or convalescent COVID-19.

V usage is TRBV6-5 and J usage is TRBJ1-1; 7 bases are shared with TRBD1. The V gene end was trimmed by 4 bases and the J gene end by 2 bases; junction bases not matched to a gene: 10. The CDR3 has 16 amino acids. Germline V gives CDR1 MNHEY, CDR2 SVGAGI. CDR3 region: CASSSFRGGGNTEAFF. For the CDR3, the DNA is TGTGCCAGCAGTTCCTTCAGAGGAGGGGGCAACACTGAAGCTTTCTTT.

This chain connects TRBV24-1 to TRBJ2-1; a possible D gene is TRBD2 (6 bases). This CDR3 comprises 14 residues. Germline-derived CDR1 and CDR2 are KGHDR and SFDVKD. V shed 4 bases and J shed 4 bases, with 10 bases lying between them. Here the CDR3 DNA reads TGTGCCACCAGTGACTCCGGGAGATACAATGAGCAGTTCTTC. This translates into CATSDSGRYNEQFF.

The CDR3: CASSPLSGGAGDTQYF. The CDR3 DNA reads as TGTGCCAGCAGCCCCTTGAGCGGGGGGGCAGGAGATACGCAGTATTTT. The gene calls are TRBV3-1 (or the pseudogene TRBV3-2) and TRBJ2-3, with 10 bases lining up with TRBD2. This CDR3 region has 16 residues. Germline V gene sequence: CDR1 LGHDT, CDR2 YNNKEL (reference sequence). The trim removed 4 bases at V and 5 bases at J, leaving 9 bases unmatched.

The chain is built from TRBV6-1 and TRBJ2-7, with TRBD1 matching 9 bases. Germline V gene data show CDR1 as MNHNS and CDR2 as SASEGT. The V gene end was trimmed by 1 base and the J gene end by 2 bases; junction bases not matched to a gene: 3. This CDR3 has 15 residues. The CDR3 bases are TGTGCCAGCAGTGAAGGGACAGGGGTGCCCTACGAGCAGTACTTC. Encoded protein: CASSEGTGVPYEQYF.

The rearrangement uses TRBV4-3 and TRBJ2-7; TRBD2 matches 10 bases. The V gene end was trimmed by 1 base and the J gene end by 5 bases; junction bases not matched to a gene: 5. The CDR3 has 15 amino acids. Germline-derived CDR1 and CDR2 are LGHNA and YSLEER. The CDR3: CASSQGERGGDEQYF. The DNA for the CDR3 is TGCGCCAGCAGCCAAGGGGAGCGGGGGGGCGACGAGCAGTACTTC.

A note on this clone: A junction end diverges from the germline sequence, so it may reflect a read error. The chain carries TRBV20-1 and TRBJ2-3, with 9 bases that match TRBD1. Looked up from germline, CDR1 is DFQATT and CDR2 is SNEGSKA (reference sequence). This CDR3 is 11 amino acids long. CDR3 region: CSASAGTGPFF. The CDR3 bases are TGCAGTGCTAGCGCCGGGACAGGGCCCTTTTTT.

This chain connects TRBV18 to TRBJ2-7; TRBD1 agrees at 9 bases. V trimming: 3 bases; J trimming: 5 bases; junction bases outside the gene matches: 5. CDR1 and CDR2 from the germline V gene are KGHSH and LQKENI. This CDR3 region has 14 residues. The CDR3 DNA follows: TGTGCCAGCTCACCGGGACAGGGTTTCCACGAGCAGTACTTC. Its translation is CASSPGQGFHEQYF.

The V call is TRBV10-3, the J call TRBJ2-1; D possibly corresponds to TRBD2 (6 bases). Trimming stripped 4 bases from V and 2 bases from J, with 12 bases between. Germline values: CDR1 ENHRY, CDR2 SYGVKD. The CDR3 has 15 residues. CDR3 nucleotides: TGTGCCATCAGTGGGGTCGGAGGGACCTACAATGAGCAGTTCTTC. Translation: CAISGVGGTYNEQFF.

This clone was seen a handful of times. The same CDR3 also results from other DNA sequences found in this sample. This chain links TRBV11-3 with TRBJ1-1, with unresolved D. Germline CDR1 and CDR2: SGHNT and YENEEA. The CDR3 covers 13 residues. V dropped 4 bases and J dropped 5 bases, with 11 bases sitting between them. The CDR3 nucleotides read TGTGCCAGCAGCTCCTCTTCGGGGACTGAAGCTTTCTTT. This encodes CASSSSSGTEAFF.

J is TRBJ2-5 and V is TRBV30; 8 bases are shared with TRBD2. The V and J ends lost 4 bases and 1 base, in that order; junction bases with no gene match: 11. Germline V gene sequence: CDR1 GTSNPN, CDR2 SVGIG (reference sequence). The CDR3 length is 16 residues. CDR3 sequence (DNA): TGTGCCTGGACCCGACGGCGGCTAGCGGGCCAAGAGACCCAGTACTTC. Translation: CAWTRRRLAGQETQYF.

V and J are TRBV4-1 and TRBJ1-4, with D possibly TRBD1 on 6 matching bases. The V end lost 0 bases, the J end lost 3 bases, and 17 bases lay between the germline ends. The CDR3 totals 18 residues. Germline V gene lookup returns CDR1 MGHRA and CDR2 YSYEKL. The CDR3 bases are TGCGCCAGCAGCCAAGATGGGTTAGGGGGACGGCCTAATGAAAAACTGTTTTTT. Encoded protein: CASSQDGLGGRPNEKLFF.

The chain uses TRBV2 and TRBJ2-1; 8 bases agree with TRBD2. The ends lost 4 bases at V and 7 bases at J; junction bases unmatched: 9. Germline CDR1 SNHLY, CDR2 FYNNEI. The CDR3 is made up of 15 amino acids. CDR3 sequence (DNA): TGTGCCAGCAGTGGTAACGGGAGGGCCGGGAATGAGCAGTTCTTC. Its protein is CASSGNGRAGNEQFF.

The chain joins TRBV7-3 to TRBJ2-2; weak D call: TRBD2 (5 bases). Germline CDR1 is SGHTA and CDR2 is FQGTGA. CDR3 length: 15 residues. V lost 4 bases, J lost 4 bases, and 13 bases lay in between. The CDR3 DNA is TGTGCCAGCAGCTCTCTTCCTAGCTCCACCGGGGAGCTGTTTTTT. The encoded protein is CASSSLPSSTGELFF. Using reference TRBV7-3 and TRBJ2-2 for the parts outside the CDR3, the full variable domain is GAGVSQTPSNKVTEKGKYVELRCDPISGHTALYWYRQSLGQGPEFLIYFQGTGAADDSGLPNDRFFAVRPEGSVSTLKIQRTERGDSAVYLCASSSLPSSTGELFFGEGSRLTVL.

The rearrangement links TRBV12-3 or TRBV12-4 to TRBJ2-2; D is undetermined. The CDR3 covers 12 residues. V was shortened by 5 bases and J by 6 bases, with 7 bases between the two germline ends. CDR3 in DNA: TGTGCCAGCAGTCCCCCTCCCGGGGAGCTGTTTTTT. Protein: CASSPPPGELFF.

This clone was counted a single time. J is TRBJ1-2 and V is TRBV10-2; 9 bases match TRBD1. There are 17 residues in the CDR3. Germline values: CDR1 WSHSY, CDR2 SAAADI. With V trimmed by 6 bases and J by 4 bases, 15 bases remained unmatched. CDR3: CASRGEQGALPIYGYTF. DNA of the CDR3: TGCGCCAGCAGGGGGGAACAGGGGGCTCTCCCAATCTATGGCTACACCTTC.

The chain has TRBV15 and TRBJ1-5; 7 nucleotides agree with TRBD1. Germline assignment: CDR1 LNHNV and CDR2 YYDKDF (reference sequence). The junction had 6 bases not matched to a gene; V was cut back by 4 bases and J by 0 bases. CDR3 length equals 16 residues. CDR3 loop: CATSITGEYSNQPQHF. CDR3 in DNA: TGTGCCACCAGCATAACAGGGGAGTATAGCAATCAGCCCCAGCATTTT.

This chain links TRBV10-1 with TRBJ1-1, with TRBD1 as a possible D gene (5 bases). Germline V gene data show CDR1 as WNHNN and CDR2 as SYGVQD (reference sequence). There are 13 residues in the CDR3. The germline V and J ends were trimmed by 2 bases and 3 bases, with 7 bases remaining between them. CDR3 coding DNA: TGCGCCAGCAGTGAGGACAGAGACACTGAAGCTTTCTTT. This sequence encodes CASSEDRDTEAFF.

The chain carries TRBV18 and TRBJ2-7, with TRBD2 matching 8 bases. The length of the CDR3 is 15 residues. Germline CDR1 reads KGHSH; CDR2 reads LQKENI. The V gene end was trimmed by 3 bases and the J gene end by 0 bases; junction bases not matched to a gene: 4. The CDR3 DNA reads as TGTGCCAGCTCACCTCAGCGGGGGAGCTCCTACGAGCAGTACTTC. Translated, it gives CASSPQRGSSYEQYF.

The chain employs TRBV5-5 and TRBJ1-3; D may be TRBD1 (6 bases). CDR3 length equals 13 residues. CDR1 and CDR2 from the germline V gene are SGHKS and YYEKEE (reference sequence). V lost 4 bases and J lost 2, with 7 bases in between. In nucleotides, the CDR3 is TGTGCCAGCAGCCGGACAGCTGGAAACACCATATATTTT. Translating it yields CASSRTAGNTIYF.

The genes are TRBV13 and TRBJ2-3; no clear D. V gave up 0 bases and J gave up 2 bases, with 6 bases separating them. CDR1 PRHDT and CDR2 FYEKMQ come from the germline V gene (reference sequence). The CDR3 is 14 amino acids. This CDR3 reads CASSLGLPTDTQYF. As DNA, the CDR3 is TGTGCCAGCAGCTTAGGCCTACCCACAGATACGCAGTATTTT. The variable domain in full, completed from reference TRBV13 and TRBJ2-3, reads AAGVIQSPRHLIKEKRETATLKCYPIPRHDTVYWYQQGPGQDPQFLISFYEKMQSDKGSIPDRFSAQQFSDYHSELNMSSLELGDSALYFCASSLGLPTDTQYFGPGTRLTVL.

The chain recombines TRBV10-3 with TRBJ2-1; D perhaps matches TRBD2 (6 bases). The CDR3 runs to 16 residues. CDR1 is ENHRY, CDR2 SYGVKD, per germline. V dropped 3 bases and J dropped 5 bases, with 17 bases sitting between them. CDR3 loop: CAISELNGGINNEQFF. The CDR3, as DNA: TGTGCCATCAGTGAACTAAATGGGGGGATTAACAATGAGCAGTTCTTC.

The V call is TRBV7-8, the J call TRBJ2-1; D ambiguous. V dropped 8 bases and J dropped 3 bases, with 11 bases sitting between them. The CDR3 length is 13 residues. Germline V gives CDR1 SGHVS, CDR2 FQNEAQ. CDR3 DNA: TGTGCCAGCTTAGCTGTCGGCTACAATGAGCAGTTCTTC. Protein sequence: CASLAVGYNEQFF.

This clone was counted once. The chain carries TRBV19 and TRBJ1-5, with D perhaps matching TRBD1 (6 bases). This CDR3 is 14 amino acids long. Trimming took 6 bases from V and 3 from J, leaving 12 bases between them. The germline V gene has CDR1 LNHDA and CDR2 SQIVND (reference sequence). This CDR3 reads CASSTRGNNQPQHF. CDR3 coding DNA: TGTGCCAGTAGCACCAGGGGTAACAATCAGCCCCAGCATTTT.

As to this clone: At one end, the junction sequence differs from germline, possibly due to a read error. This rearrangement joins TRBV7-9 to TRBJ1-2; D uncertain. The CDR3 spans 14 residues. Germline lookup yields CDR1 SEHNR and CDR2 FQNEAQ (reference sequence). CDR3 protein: CPSSSPGGSYGYTF. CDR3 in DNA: TGTCCCAGCAGTTCTCCGGGAGGTTCCTATGGCTACACCTTC.

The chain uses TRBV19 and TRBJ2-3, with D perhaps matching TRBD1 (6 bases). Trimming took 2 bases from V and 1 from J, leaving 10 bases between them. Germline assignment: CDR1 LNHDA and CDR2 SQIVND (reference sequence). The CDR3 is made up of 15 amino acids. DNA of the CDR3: TGTGCCAGTAGTATATGGGACACCCGCACAGATACGCAGTATTTT. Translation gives CASSIWDTRTDTQYF.

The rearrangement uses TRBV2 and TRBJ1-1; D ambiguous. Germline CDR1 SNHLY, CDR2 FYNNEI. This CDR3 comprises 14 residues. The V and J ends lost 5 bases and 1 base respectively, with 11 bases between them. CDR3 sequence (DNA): TGTGCCAGCAGTCTGGAGGGATCGAACACTGAAGCTTTCTTT. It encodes CASSLEGSNTEAFF.

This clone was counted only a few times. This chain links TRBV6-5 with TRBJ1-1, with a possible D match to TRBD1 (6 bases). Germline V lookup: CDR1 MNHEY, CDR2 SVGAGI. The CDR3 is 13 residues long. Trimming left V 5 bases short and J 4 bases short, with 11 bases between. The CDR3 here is CASSQDSSTEAFF. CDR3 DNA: TGTGCCAGCAGTCAGGACAGCAGCACTGAAGCTTTCTTT.

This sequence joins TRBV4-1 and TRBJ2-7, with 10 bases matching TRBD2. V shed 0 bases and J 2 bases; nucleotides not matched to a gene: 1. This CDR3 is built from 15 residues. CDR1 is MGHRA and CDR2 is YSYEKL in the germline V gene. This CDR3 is CASSQELAGTYEQYF. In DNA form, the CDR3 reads TGCGCCAGCAGCCAAGAACTAGCGGGAACCTACGAGCAGTACTTC.

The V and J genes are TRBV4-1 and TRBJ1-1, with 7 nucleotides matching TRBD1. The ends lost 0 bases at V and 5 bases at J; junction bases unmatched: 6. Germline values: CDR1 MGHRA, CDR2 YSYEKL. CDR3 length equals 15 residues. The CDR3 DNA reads TGCGCCAGCAGCCAAGATAGGGGACAGAAAACTGAAGCTTTCTTT. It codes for CASSQDRGQKTEAFF.